This T cell receptor (beta chain) was documented in a study of shared clonotypes between healthy human individuals. Whole-study context: Per-donor plates numbered three CD4 naive, three CD4 memory, two CD8 naive and one CD8 memory. General study results and limits: Depth was large, yet rarefaction showed that sorted-subset sequencing was incomplete.

Sorted-subset replicate PCRs used around 220 ng DNA, some 30,000 T cell genomes. Sequencing was performed with immunoSEQ multiplex PCR; in TCRdb, only in-frame clones are kept and a portion is missing. The table shows 2.5 million or so clones, with 85% to 95% occurring only once. Concerning this clone: Its matching antigen is unknown.

This CDR3 comprises 15 residues. With 0 bases removed from V and 3 bases from J, the gap between germline ends came to 8 bases. The germline gives CDR1 SGHTA, CDR2 FQGNSA. What was sequenced was naive CD4+ T cells sorted from blood. Subset described: CD45RA+ positively selected. The V and J genes are TRBV7-2 and TRBJ1-4, with D perhaps matching TRBD1 (6 bases). The sequence came from a man aged 18 to 35 in good health. In DNA form, the CDR3 reads TGTGCCAGCAGCTTAGCGGGGGGCCCTAATGAAAAACTGTTTTTT. This codes for CASSLAGGPNEKLFF.